The rows below give T cell receptor beta chains drawn from one sample of a study of blood T cell repertoires in COVID-19. This table comes from immunoSEQ multiplex PCR, and its TCRdb copy is limited to in-frame clones, with some not included. Of 400,000 or so clones listed, around 90% were seen once; the top ten hold approximately 2%. Material for sequencing was PBMCs or T cells enriched from blood (not recorded which). These receptors were collected from a woman aged 40 to 50 with acute COVID-19. Each CDR3 is given with its conserved first and last residue. D genes are given only for firm matches. Clone size appears in some rows only: once, few, many, or a class for an expanded clone.

D gene	V gene	clone size	J gene	CDR3 protein	CDR3 DNA
NA	TRBV9	NA	TRBJ2-7	CASSVDDSRPYEQYF	TGTGCCAGCAGCGTAGACGACAGTCGTCCCTACGAGCAGTACTTC
NA	TRBV3-1/TRBV3-2	once	TRBJ1-2	CASSQGSRYVFGYTF	TGTGCCAGCAGCCAAGGGAGCCGCTATGTTTTTGGCTACACCTTC
NA	TRBV6-5	NA	TRBJ1-5	CASSQALSNQPQHF	TGTGCCAGCAGTCAGGCCCTTAGCAATCAGCCCCAGCATTTT
TRBD1	TRBV7-9	NA	TRBJ2-7	CASSNPGQLHRQYF	TGTGCCAGCAGCAACCCGGGACAGTTACACCGTCAGTACTTC
NA	TRBV11-2	NA	TRBJ2-5	CASSLMGGVETQYF	TGTGCCAGCAGCTTGATGGGGGGAGTAGAGACCCAGTACTTC
NA	TRBV7-9	NA	TRBJ1-1	CASSSTGSTEAFF	TGTGCCAGCAGTTCCACAGGGTCCACTGAAGCTTTCTTT
NA	TRBV14	NA	TRBJ1-6	CASSQVPGDIRSYNSPLHF	TGTGCCAGCAGCCAAGTGCCAGGGGACATTCGCTCCTATAATTCACCCCTCCACTTT
TRBD1	TRBV7-9	NA	TRBJ1-1	CASSRGQMNTEAFF	TGTGCCAGCAGCAGGGGACAGATGAACACTGAAGCTTTCTTT
NA	TRBV27	NA	TRBJ1-6	CASSFGQPYDSPLHF	TGTGCCAGCAGTTTCGGACAGCCGTACGATTCACCCCTCCACTTT
NA	TRBV4-1	NA	TRBJ2-7	CASSQVFVAYSSYEQYF	TGCGCCAGCAGCCAAGTCTTCGTAGCGTACAGCTCCTACGAGCAGTACTTC
NA	TRBV21-1	NA	TRBJ2-1	CASSKEGTSGGKGYPPSSYNEQFF	TGTGCCAGCAGCAAAGAGGGCACTAGCGGGGGGAAGGGGTATCCTCCTAGCTCCTACAATGAGCAGTTCTTC
NA	TRBV7-2	NA	TRBJ1-4	CASSFSGHFGEKLFF	TGTGCCAGCAGCTTCTCCGGACATTTCGGGGAAAAACTGTTTTTT
NA	TRBV11-2	NA	TRBJ2-6	CASSIAPTGGANVLTF	TGTGCCAGCAGCATAGCCCCCACGGGTGGGGCCAACGTCCTGACTTTC
TRBD2	TRBV19	NA	TRBJ2-5	CASTTSGGAGETQYF	TGTGCCAGTACTACTAGCGGGGGGGCCGGAGAGACCCAGTACTTC
TRBD2	TRBV6-1	NA	TRBJ2-3	CASSEAVAGGRTDTQYF	TGTGCCAGCAGTGAAGCGGTAGCGGGGGGGCGGACAGATACGCAGTATTTT
NA	TRBV19	NA	TRBJ1-1	CASRREGRTTEAFF	TGTGCCAGTAGGCGGGAAGGACGGACCACTGAAGCTTTCTTT
NA	TRBV2	NA	TRBJ1-3	CASRLRVSGNTIYF	TGTGCCAGCCGCCTCAGGGTATCTGGAAACACCATATATTTT
TRBD1	TRBV15	NA	TRBJ1-1	CATSSRTGGAEAFF	TGTGCCACCAGCTCGCGGACAGGTGGGGCTGAAGCTTTCTTT
NA	TRBV2	NA	TRBJ2-2	CASREGSTGELFF	TGTGCCAGCAGGGAGGGAAGCACCGGGGAGCTGTTTTTT
TRBD1	TRBV27	NA	TRBJ2-5	CASSPQGQGGETQYF	TGTGCCAGCAGTCCCCAGGGACAGGGCGGAGAGACCCAGTACTTC
NA	TRBV18	once	TRBJ2-1	CASSPPYQEDNEQFF	TGTGCCAGCTCACCACCGTACCAGGAGGACAATGAGCAGTTCTTC
NA	TRBV3-1/TRBV3-2	NA	TRBJ2-1	CASSRLRSYNEQFF	TGTGCCAGCAGCCGGTTGCGTTCCTACAATGAGCAGTTCTTC
NA	TRBV5-1	NA	TRBJ1-3	CASRNNPGAGISGNTIYF	TGCGCCAGCAGAAACAATCCAGGGGCTGGGATCTCTGGAAACACCATATATTTT
TRBD1	TRBV7-9	NA	TRBJ1-2	CASSSGQAFYGYTF	TGTGCCAGCAGCTCAGGACAGGCCTTCTATGGCTACACCTTC
TRBD1	TRBV20-1	NA	TRBJ1-5	CSASQGAGQPQHF	TGCAGTGCTAGTCAGGGGGCTGGGCAGCCCCAGCATTTT
NA	TRBV30	NA	TRBJ1-2	CAWSGQRGYTF	TGTGCCTGGAGTGGACAAAGGGGCTACACCTTC
TRBD1	TRBV19	NA	TRBJ1-5	CASSIGTGVGQPQHF	TGTGCCAGTAGTATAGGGACAGGGGTTGGTCAGCCCCAGCATTTT
NA	TRBV7-8	NA	TRBJ2-1	CASSSTGSDEQFF	TGTGCCAGCAGCTCGACAGGAAGCGATGAGCAGTTCTTC
TRBD1	TRBV5-4	NA	TRBJ1-6	CASSGGQGLDSPLHF	TGTGCCAGCAGCGGCGGACAGGGACTGGATTCACCCCTCCACTTT
NA	TRBV9	NA	TRBJ2-5	CASSEGGGISETQYF	TGTGCCAGCAGCGAGGGTGGGGGGATATCAGAGACCCAGTACTTC
NA	TRBV12-3/TRBV12-4	NA	TRBJ1-1	CASNRGGTEAFF	TGTGCCAGCAATCGGGGGGGCACTGAAGCTTTCTTT
TRBD1	TRBV2	NA	TRBJ2-2	CASSDRGRQGGTGELFF	TGTGCCAGCAGTGACAGGGGGCGCCAAGGGGGCACCGGGGAGCTGTTTTTT
NA	TRBV6-5	NA	TRBJ1-5	CASSPQGNQPQHF	TGTGCCAGCAGCCCACAGGGTAATCAGCCCCAGCATTTT
NA	TRBV2	many	TRBJ2-7	CASSDVTPSSYEQYF	TGTGCCAGCAGTGATGTGACTCCAAGCTCCTACGAGCAGTACTTC
NA	TRBV3-1/TRBV3-2	NA	TRBJ1-1	CASTVGQKNTEAFF	TGTGCCAGCACCGTAGGACAGAAGAACACTGAAGCTTTCTTT
TRBD1	TRBV5-6	NA	TRBJ2-2	CASSFPRGITGELFF	TGTGCCAGCAGCTTCCCCAGGGGGATAACCGGGGAGCTGTTTTTT
NA	TRBV29-1	NA	TRBJ1-1	CSVAGLGTEAFF	TGCAGCGTTGCAGGGTTGGGCACTGAAGCTTTCTTT
TRBD1	TRBV9	NA	TRBJ1-1	CASSITRDRGDTEAFF	TGTGCCAGCAGCATAACCCGGGACAGGGGAGACACTGAAGCTTTCTTT
NA	TRBV3-1/TRBV3-2	NA	TRBJ1-3	CASSHRRGSTIYF	TGTGCCAGCAGCCATCGCAGGGGTTCCACCATATATTTT
NA	TRBV29-1	once	TRBJ1-3	CSALYRGFAGNTIYF	TGCAGCGCCCTCTACCGGGGGTTCGCTGGAAACACCATATATTTT
TRBD2	TRBV4-2	NA	TRBJ2-1	CASSQDGTSVYNEQFF	TGTGCCAGCAGCCAAGATGGGACTAGCGTATACAATGAGCAGTTCTTC
TRBD1	TRBV10-3	NA	TRBJ1-1	CAISLTGVGTEAFF	TGTGCCATCAGCCTGACAGGGGTAGGCACTGAAGCTTTCTTT
NA	TRBV5-8	NA	TRBJ1-2	CASSLQGSYGYTF	TGTGCCAGCAGCTTGCAGGGTTCCTATGGCTACACCTTC
TRBD1	TRBV30	once	TRBJ2-1	CAWSGRGRDRVFF	TGTGCCTGGAGTGGAAGGGGTAGGGACAGGGTGTTCTTC
NA	TRBV5-6	few	TRBJ2-7	CASSRDTYEQYF	TGTGCCAGCAGCAGGGACACCTACGAGCAGTACTTC
NA	TRBV3-1/TRBV3-2	NA	TRBJ1-5	CASSPGVGPQHF	TGTGCCAGCAGCCCAGGGGTAGGGCCCCAGCATTTT
NA	TRBV6-5	NA	TRBJ1-6	CASGQGQDNSPLHF	TGTGCCAGCGGTCAGGGACAAGATAATTCACCCCTCCACTTT
NA	TRBV5-6	NA	TRBJ2-3	CASSLGGRPYTDTQYF	TGTGCCAGCAGCTTGGGGGGCCGGCCGTACACAGATACGCAGTATTTT
NA	TRBV6-5	NA	TRBJ2-3	CASSYRAGEDTQYF	TGTGCCAGCAGTTACAGGGCAGGGGAGGATACGCAGTATTTT
NA	TRBV5-1	once	TRBJ1-1	CASSTTGWEGVTEAFF	TGCGCCAGCAGCACAACCGGATGGGAGGGAGTCACTGAAGCTTTCTTT
NA	TRBV6-5	NA	TRBJ2-5	CASRPEGRETQYF	TGTGCCAGCAGGCCGGAGGGCCGAGAGACCCAGTACTTC
NA	TRBV6-5	NA	TRBJ2-2	CASGDTTNPGELFF	TGTGCCAGCGGGGATACGACTAACCCCGGGGAGCTGTTTTTT
NA	TRBV29-1	once	TRBJ2-7	CSVAQTKNYEQYF	TGCAGCGTGGCCCAAACAAAGAACTACGAGCAGTACTTC
NA	TRBV30	NA	TRBJ1-6	CAWSVQRDSPLHF	TGTGCCTGGAGTGTACAGAGGGATTCACCCCTCCACTTT
TRBD1	TRBV7-9	NA	TRBJ2-5	CASSPQTGLMETQYF	TGTGCCAGCAGCCCCCAGACAGGGTTGATGGAGACCCAGTACTTC
TRBD1	TRBV3-1/TRBV3-2	NA	TRBJ1-1	CASSSRDRGFWVTEAFF	TGTGCCAGCAGCTCCCGGGACAGGGGGTTTTGGGTCACTGAAGCTTTCTTT
NA	TRBV10-3	NA	TRBJ2-3	CAITWGDTDTQYF	TGTGCCATCACGTGGGGGGACACAGATACGCAGTATTTT
TRBD2	TRBV5-4	NA	TRBJ2-5	CASSFTSGYQETQYF	TGTGCCAGCAGCTTCACTAGCGGGTACCAAGAGACCCAGTACTTC
TRBD1	TRBV27	NA	TRBJ1-6	CASSQQGGASPLHF	TGTGCCAGCAGTCAACAGGGGGGAGCTTCACCCCTCCACTTT
NA	TRBV29-1	NA	TRBJ1-1	CSVEVAGPEAFF	TGCAGCGTTGAAGTGGCGGGACCTGAAGCTTTCTTT